These T cell receptor beta chains were read from a single sample in a study of T cells in localized non-small cell lung cancer. The table came from immunoSEQ multiplex PCR; TCRdb's copy has only in-frame clones and leaves some out. The repertoire holds 60,000 to 65,000 clones, with roughly nine tenths as singletons. The material sequenced was peripheral blood, taken before any cancer treatment. These receptors were obtained from a woman aged 40 to 75 with stage I lung adenocarcinoma. The conserved cysteine and the conserved F or W are not part of the CDR3 here. The order of the fields is clone size, V gene, J gene, CDR3 protein. Not all rows give a size; the values are once, few, many and, for expanded clones, a class.

>NA|TRBV5-1|TRBJ2-1
ASSRETGEGEQF
>few|TRBV5-1|TRBJ2-7
ASSLGQVSNEQY
>NA|TRBV6-5|TRBJ2-3
ASSYRLRDTQY
>NA|TRBV5-1|TRBJ2-7
ASSPRTDPYEQY
>NA|TRBV7-6|TRBJ1-2
AAGSGSDGYT
>NA|TRBV19|TRBJ1-3
ASIRTGKTGDTIY
>NA|TRBV7-3|TRBJ2-6
ASSLTFGSGANVLT
>NA|TRBV29-1|TRBJ2-1
SVRDFYSYNEQF
>NA|TRBV15|TRBJ1-5
ATSRDIMAYSNQPQH
>NA|TRBV6-5|TRBJ1-1
ASQGTGANTEAF
>NA|TRBV27|TRBJ1-5
ASSWAGAWGQPQH
>NA|TRBV4-2|TRBJ1-1
ASSQVPEEGTEAF
>once|TRBV9|TRBJ1-2
ASSAAGEGGLGYT
>NA|TRBV19|TRBJ2-5
ASSRTVLQETQY
>NA|TRBV9|TRBJ2-3
ASSGSGGAEDTQY
>NA|TRBV6-6|TRBJ2-7
ASSSWTGEHEQY
>NA|TRBV27|TRBJ1-3
ASSLHHRGWDGNTIY
>NA|TRBV2|TRBJ2-7
ASSGQFAEQY
>NA|TRBV15|TRBJ2-7
ATSWAVKVEQY
>NA|TRBV19|TRBJ1-4
ASNQLPGGREKLF
>NA|TRBV6-1|TRBJ2-3
ASSEIGGGVTDTQY
>NA|TRBV2|TRBJ1-5
ASSEAGAAGQPQH
>NA|TRBV6-5|TRBJ1-1
ASSYSGGASTEAF
>NA|TRBV5-8|TRBJ1-1
ASSLTRTGEAF
>NA|TRBV5-1|TRBJ2-7
ASSDGPYEQY
>NA|TRBV9|TRBJ1-2
ASSAYSSAYGYT
>NA|TRBV6-1|TRBJ2-1
ASSEEATYNEQF
>few|TRBV18|TRBJ2-1
ASSPTLEQGGEQF
>once|TRBV30|TRBJ2-7
AFAVAGGGYEQY
>NA|TRBV16|TRBJ2-3
ASSQWTGSDTQY
>NA|TRBV9|TRBJ1-1
ASTPGTENTEAF
>NA|TRBV5-1|TRBJ1-4
ASSLLPTNEKLF
>NA|TRBV2|TRBJ2-7
ASKLGTGSHEQY
>NA|TRBV19|TRBJ1-1
ASRAQTGMLEAF
>NA|TRBV27|TRBJ1-5
ASSRGGDQPQH
>NA|TRBV9|TRBJ2-5
ASSPSSGRRQETQY
>NA|TRBV28|TRBJ1-1
ASVGIMNTEAF
>NA|TRBV19|TRBJ1-1
ASRYRTGRTEAF
>NA|TRBV6-5|TRBJ2-1
ASSSTSGRAGEQF
>NA|TRBV18|TRBJ2-1
ASSLMMGTSGAADNEQF